This T cell receptor beta chain is from a study of blood T cell repertoires in COVID-19. CDR3 size: 11 residues. Germline V CDR1 and CDR2: GTSNPN, SVGIG (reference sequence). V was shortened by 1 base and J by 7 bases, with 8 bases between the two germline ends. Some clones are missing from TCRdb's copy, which holds only in-frame ones; the method was immunoSEQ multiplex PCR. This sample has roughly 250,000 clones, with around 84% found just once. Participants were placed into cohorts based on the clinical history they reported. Either two negative PCRs, clearance, or symptom resolution qualified Cohort 3 donors as recovered.

This chain uses TRBV30 with TRBJ2-7; the D gene is possibly TRBD2 (5 bases). The sequence was collected from a woman in her forties or fifties who had recovered from COVID-19. The sequenced sample consisted of PBMCs or T cells enriched from blood (not recorded which). The CDR3 nucleotides are TGTGCCTGGAGTGCCGACTATGAGCAGTACTTC. As protein: CAWSADYEQYF.